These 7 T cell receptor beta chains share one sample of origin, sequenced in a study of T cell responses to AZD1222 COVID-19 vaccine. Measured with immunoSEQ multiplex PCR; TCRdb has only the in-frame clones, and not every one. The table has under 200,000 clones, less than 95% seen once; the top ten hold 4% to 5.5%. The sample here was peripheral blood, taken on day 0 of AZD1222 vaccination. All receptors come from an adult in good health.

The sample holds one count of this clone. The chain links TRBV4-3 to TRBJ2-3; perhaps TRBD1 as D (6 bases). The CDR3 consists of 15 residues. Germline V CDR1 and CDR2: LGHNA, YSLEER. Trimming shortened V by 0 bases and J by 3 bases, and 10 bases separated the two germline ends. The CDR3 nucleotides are TGCGCCAGCAGCCAAGACAGGGGAGAAACAGATACGCAGTATTTT. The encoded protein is CASSQDRGETDTQYF.

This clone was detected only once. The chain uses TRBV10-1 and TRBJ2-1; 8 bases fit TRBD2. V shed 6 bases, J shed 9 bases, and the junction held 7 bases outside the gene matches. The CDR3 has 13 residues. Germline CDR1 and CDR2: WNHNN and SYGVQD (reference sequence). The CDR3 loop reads CASSWREDVEQFF. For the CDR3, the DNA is TGCGCCAGCAGCTGGCGGGAGGACGTTGAGCAGTTCTTC.

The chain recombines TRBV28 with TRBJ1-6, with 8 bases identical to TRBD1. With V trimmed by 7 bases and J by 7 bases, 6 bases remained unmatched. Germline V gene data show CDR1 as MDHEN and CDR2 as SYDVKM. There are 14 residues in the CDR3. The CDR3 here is CASTRTGTNSPLHF. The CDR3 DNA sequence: TGTGCCAGCACTCGGACAGGGACAAATTCACCCCTCCACTTT.

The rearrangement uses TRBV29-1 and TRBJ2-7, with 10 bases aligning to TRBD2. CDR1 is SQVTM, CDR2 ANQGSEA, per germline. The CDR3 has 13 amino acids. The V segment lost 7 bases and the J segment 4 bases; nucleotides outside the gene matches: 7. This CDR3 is CSGSSSGSYEQYF. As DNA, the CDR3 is TGCAGCGGCTCCTCTAGCGGGAGTTACGAGCAGTACTTC.

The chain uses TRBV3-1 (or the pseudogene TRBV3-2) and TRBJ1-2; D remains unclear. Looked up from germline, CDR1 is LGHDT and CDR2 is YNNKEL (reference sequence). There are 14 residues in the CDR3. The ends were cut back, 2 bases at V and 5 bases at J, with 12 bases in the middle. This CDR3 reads CASSQFGVFYGYTF. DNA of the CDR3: TGTGCCAGCAGCCAATTTGGGGTCTTTTATGGCTACACCTTC.

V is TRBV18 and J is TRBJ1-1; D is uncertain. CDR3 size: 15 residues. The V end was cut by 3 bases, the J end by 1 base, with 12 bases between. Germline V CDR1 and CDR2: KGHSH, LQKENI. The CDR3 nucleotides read TGTGCCAGCTCACCGCAGCCAGCGCAGAACACTGAAGCTTTCTTT. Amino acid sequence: CASSPQPAQNTEAFF.

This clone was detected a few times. CDR3 nucleotides: TGTGCCACCAGCAGCGGGACCATCAGTACCGGGGAGCTGTTTTTT. It codes for CATSSGTISTGELFF. The chain recombines TRBV15 with TRBJ2-2; D may correspond to TRBD1 or TRBD2 (5 bases each). The CDR3 is 15 amino acids. The germline V and J ends were trimmed by 3 bases and 5 bases, with 13 bases remaining between them. Germline V gene sequence: CDR1 LNHNV, CDR2 YYDKDF (reference sequence). Filled out from reference TRBV15 and TRBJ2-2, the complete variable domain reads DAMVIQNPRYQVTQFGKPVTLSCSQTLNHNVMYWYQQKSSQAPKLLFHYYDKDFNNEADTPDNFQSRRPNTSFCFLDIRSPGLGDTAMYLCATSSGTISTGELFFGEGSRLTVL.